This T cell receptor (beta chain) stems from a study of cytotoxic CD8 clonotypes in ibrutinib-treated CLL. Study-level background: Collecting the response samples happened after a median 12 months of treatment, with a range of 6 to 36.

The germline V gene encodes CDR1 SGHRS and CDR2 YFSETQ. With 0 bases removed from V and 10 bases from J, the gap between germline ends came to 11 bases. The CDR3 extends over 14 amino acids. To note about this clone: What it binds is not known.

Deep sequencing aimed at 1 in 200,000 to 1 in 1 million T cells' resolution. Profiled with immunoSEQ multiplex PCR; TCRdb holds only in-frame clones, not every one. The sample has about 140,000 clones, about 84% seen once. Study results and limitations: Patients with sustained remission and those progressing were sampled at differing times.

This TCR was recovered from a human donor with chronic lymphocytic leukemia. The rearrangement joins TRBV5-1 to TRBJ1-6; D is ambiguous. The specimen comprised PBMCs, sampled after 36 months of ibrutinib treatment. CDR3 coding DNA: TGCGCCAGCAGCTTGGCTGGTGTGTGGTCACCCCTCCACTTT. Amino acids: CASSLAGVWSPLHF. Filled out from reference TRBV5-1 and TRBJ1-6, the complete variable domain reads KAGVTQTPRYLIKTRGQQVTLSCSPISGHRSVSWYQQTPGQGLQFLFEYFSETQRNKGNFPGRFSGRQFSNSRSEMNVSTLELGDSALYLCASSLAGVWSPLHFGNGTRLTVT.